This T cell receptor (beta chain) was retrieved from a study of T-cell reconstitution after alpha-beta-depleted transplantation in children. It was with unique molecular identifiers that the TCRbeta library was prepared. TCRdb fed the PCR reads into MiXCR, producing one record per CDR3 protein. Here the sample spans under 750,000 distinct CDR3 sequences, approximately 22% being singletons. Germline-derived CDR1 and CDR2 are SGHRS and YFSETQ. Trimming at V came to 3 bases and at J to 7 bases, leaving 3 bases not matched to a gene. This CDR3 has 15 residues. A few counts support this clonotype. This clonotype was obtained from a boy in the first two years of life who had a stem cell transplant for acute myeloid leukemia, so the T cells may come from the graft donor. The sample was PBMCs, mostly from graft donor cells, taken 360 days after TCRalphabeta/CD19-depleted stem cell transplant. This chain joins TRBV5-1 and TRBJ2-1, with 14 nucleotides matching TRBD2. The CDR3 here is CASSSGTSGGNEQFF. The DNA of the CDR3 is TGCGCCAGCAGCTCCGGGACTAGCGGGGGAAATGAGCAGTTCTTC.